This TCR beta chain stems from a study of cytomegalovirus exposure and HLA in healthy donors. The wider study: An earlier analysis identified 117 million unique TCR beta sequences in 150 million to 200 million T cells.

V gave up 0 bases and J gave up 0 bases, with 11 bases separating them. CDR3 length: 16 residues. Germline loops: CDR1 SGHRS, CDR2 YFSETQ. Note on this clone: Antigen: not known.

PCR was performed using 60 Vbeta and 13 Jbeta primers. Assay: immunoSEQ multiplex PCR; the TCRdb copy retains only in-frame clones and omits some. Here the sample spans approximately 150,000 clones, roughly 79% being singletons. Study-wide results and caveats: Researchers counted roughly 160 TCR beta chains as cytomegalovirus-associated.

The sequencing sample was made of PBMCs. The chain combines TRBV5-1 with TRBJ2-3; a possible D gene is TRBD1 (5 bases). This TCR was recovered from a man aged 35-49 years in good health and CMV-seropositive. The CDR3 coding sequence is TGCGCCAGCAGCTTGGACGCCAGGGTTAGCACAGATACGCAGTATTTT. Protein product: CASSLDARVSTDTQYF.